These 23 T cell receptor beta chains were sequenced from one sample in a study of T cells in Graves' hyperthyroidism and ophthalmopathy. RNA transcripts served as the template for amplifying TCR beta CDR3 regions. When the TCR CDR3 underwent first-round RT-PCR, the HTBI primer set was used. TCRdb used MiXCR to reprocess the multiplex PCR reads, holding one entry per CDR3 protein. The data show about 400,000 distinct CDR3 sequences, around 16% seen once. Sequencing was done on a sample of blood. The receptors originated from a woman under 30 with Graves' hyperthyroidism.

V usage is TRBV7-8 and J usage is TRBJ2-2, with a possible D match to TRBD2 (7 bases). This CDR3 has 15 residues. The germline V gene encodes CDR1 SGHVS and CDR2 FQNEAQ. Trimming stripped 5 bases from V and 4 bases from J, with 14 bases between. The DNA of the CDR3 is TGTGCCAGCAGCCCTCCGGGGGGCCCCACCGGGGAGCTGTTTTTT. The encoded protein is CASSPPGGPTGELFF.

There are many counts of this clonotype. This chain uses TRBV12-5 with TRBJ2-7; D is ambiguous. The length of the CDR3 is 12 residues. Germline assignment: CDR1 LGHNT and CDR2 FRNRAP. Trimming shortened V by 2 bases and J by 5 bases, and 7 bases separated the two germline ends. The CDR3 reads CASGLRHDEQYF. The CDR3 bases are TGTGCTAGTGGTTTGCGACACGACGAGCAGTACTTC.

The chain is built from TRBV12-3 or TRBV12-4 and TRBJ2-2, with D hard to call. CDR3 size: 13 residues. Trimming took 8 bases from V and 1 from J, leaving 8 bases between them. The CDR3, as DNA: TGTGCCAGCCTCCGATGGAACACCGGGGAGCTGTTTTTT. Its translation: CASLRWNTGELFF.

This clonotype was found many times. The chain is built from TRBV7-9 and TRBJ2-3; 11 bases line up with TRBD2. Germline lookup yields CDR1 SEHNR and CDR2 FQNEAQ (reference sequence). The CDR3 is 18 amino acids. V shed 0 bases and J 6 bases; nucleotides not matched to a gene: 11. The CDR3 DNA is TGTGCCAGCAGCTTAGCCCCGGGACTAGCGGAGGGCCGGGATACGCAGTATTTT. Amino acids: CASSLAPGLAEGRDTQYF.

The chain carries TRBV28 and TRBJ2-5; 8 bases match TRBD2. In germline, CDR1 is MDHEN, CDR2 SYDVKM. With V trimmed by 5 bases and J by 1 base, 6 bases remained unmatched. The CDR3 spans 15 residues. CDR3: CASSASGLVQETQYF. In DNA form, the CDR3 reads TGTGCCAGCAGTGCCTCGGGACTAGTCCAAGAGACCCAGTACTTC.

At least ten counts were recorded for this clonotype. This chain joins TRBV9 and TRBJ2-3; a weak D match, TRBD2 (6 bases). This CDR3 comprises 15 residues. The germline gives CDR1 SGDLS, CDR2 YYNGEE. V was trimmed by 1 base and J by 4 bases, leaving 13 bases between them. This CDR3 reads CASSVIGGVADTQYF. The CDR3 bases are TGTGCCAGCAGCGTAATCGGCGGGGTGGCAGATACGCAGTATTTT.

This clonotype has at least ten counts. The chain has TRBV5-1 and TRBJ1-4, with TRBD1 as a possible D gene (5 bases). V shed 0 bases and J shed 8 bases, with 14 bases lying between them. The CDR3 sequence is 15 residues long. CDR1 is SGHRS and CDR2 is YFSETQ in the germline V gene. The CDR3 reads CASSLEPGVGEKLFF. The CDR3 region has the DNA TGCGCCAGCAGCTTGGAGCCGGGGGTTGGCGAAAAACTGTTTTTT.

The gene calls are TRBV19 and TRBJ1-1; D gene ambiguous. The CDR3 sequence is 12 residues long. Germline V lookup: CDR1 LNHDA, CDR2 SQIVND (reference sequence). V shed 7 bases and J shed 3 bases, with 9 bases lying between them. The CDR3 DNA reads TGTGCCAGTATCAGAAGGGACACTGAAGCTTTCTTT. This translates into CASIRRDTEAFF.

This clonotype appeared a few times. A much larger clone lies a single base off, so this may be a read error. V usage is TRBV12-3 or TRBV12-4 and J usage is TRBJ1-4; D unresolved. The CDR3 has 14 residues. CDR3 protein: CASSSGQTNEKLVF. In nucleotides, the CDR3 is TGTGCCAGCAGTAGCGGGCAGACTAATGAAAAACTGGTTTTT.

This clonotype was observed many times. The chain joins TRBV3-1 to TRBJ1-6; weak D call: TRBD1 (5 bases). Germline V gene data show CDR1 as LGHDT and CDR2 as YNNKEL (reference sequence). The CDR3 spans 14 residues. V was cut by 5 bases and J by 0 bases, with 5 bases left in between. CDR3 region: CASSGGSYNSPLHF. The CDR3 DNA sequence: TGTGCCAGCAGCGGGGGCTCCTATAATTCACCCCTCCACTTT.

As to this clonotype: A read error may be the cause here, since a much bigger clone is one base away. This rearrangement joins TRBV11-2 to TRBJ1-5; 7 nucleotides agree with TRBD1. This CDR3 comprises 18 residues. The V segment lost 0 bases and the J segment 3 bases; nucleotides outside the gene matches: 11. Germline V lookup: CDR1 SGHAT, CDR2 FQNNGV. CDR3: CASSLDRETGSNNQPQHF. Here the CDR3 DNA reads TGTGCCAGCAGCTTAGATCGGGAGACAGGGTCGAACAATCAGCCCCAGCATTTT. The full variable domain, in which reference TRBV11-2 and TRBJ1-5 provide the parts outside the CDR3, is EAGVAQSPRYKIIEKRQSVAFWCNPISGHATLYWYQQILGQGPKLLIQFQNNGVVDDSQLPKDRFSAERLKGVDSTLKIQPAKLEDSAVYLCASSLDRETGSNNQPQHFGDGTRLSIL.

This clonotype was counted ten times or more. The rearrangement uses TRBV12-3 or TRBV12-4 and TRBJ2-1; 10 bases fit TRBD1. J gave up 7 bases and V 6 bases, and 6 bases lay outside the gene matches. The CDR3 is 14 residues long. CDR3 DNA sequence: TGTGCCAGCAGCGGACAGGGGGGGAGGAATGAGCAGTTCTTC. Amino acids: CASSGQGGRNEQFF.

This clonotype was seen a handful of times. The chain employs TRBV4-1 and TRBJ2-1; 11 positions agree with TRBD1. The CDR3 covers 14 residues. The germline V gene has CDR1 MGHRA and CDR2 YSYEKL. V was clipped by 3 bases and J by 8 bases; unmatched bases: 3. CDR3 sequence (DNA): TGCGCCAGCAGCCAGCCGGACAGGGGGCATGAGCAGTTCTTC. This encodes CASSQPDRGHEQFF.

This clonotype was observed at least ten times. The V and J genes are TRBV20-1 and TRBJ1-1; 8 bases align to TRBD1. This CDR3 has 15 amino acids. Germline CDR1 reads DFQATT; CDR2 reads SNEGSKA (reference sequence). V lost 4 bases, J lost 3 bases, and 10 bases stayed unmatched. The CDR3 sequence is CSATGGGALDTEAFF. The DNA of the CDR3 is TGCAGTGCTACAGGGGGCGGGGCTTTGGACACTGAAGCTTTCTTT.

V is TRBV29-1 and J is TRBJ2-7; TRBD1 matches at 10 bases. Germline V gene lookup returns CDR1 SQVTM and CDR2 ANQGSEA. Trimming removed 4 bases from V and 6 bases from J; junction bases left unmatched: 6. The length of the CDR3 is 13 residues. Here the CDR3 reads CSVARQGALEQYF. In nucleotides, the CDR3 is TGCAGCGTTGCTCGACAGGGGGCCCTCGAGCAGTACTTC.

The V and J genes are TRBV7-8 and TRBJ2-2; 10 positions agree with TRBD2. The length of the CDR3 is 18 residues. Germline CDR1 SGHVS, CDR2 FQNEAQ. Losses at the gene ends were 1 base for V and 7 bases for J; bases not matched to a gene: 12. The CDR3 protein is CASSLVLFRSSGSGELFF. CDR3 DNA sequence: TGTGCCAGCAGCTTAGTGTTATTCCGGTCTAGCGGGAGCGGGGAGCTGTTTTTT.

This clonotype has at least ten counts. V and J are TRBV27 and TRBJ1-2; TRBD1 aligns across 8 bases. The CDR3 is made up of 16 amino acids. V was clipped by 2 bases and J by 6 bases; unmatched bases: 11. The germline V gene encodes CDR1 MNHEY and CDR2 SMNVEV (reference sequence). DNA of the CDR3: TGTGCCAGCAGTTTAGCCTCAGGACAGGGAAGGGATGGCTACACCTTC. It encodes CASSLASGQGRDGYTF.

This clonotype occurred a few times. No conserved phenylalanine or tryptophan is present at the end of the CDR3, so a read error is the likely explanation. The V call is TRBV28, the J call TRBJ1-6; 9 bases agree with TRBD1. Looked up from germline, CDR1 is MDHEN and CDR2 is SYDVKM. This CDR3 spans 17 amino acids. The J segment lost 7 bases and the V segment lost 5 bases, leaving 12 bases of the junction unmatched. CDR3 sequence: CASSIRQGGWRNSPLHL. The CDR3 DNA follows: TGTGCCAGCAGTATAAGACAGGGGGGATGGAGGAATTCACCCCTCCACCTT.

In this sample, this clonotype turned up many times. This chain joins TRBV7-4 and TRBJ1-4; possibly TRBD1 for D (5 bases). The CDR3 is made up of 15 amino acids. Germline-derived CDR1 and CDR2 are SGHVT and SQSDAQ. V was trimmed by 5 bases and J by 7 bases, leaving 17 bases between them. The CDR3 protein is CASSRTRRGVEKLFF. The DNA of the CDR3 is TGTGCCAGCAGCCGCACACGCCGGGGGGTTGAAAAACTGTTTTTT.

This clonotype came up many times. The rearrangement joins TRBV27 to TRBJ2-1; TRBD1 matches at 12 bases. The CDR3 consists of 17 residues. The V gene end was trimmed by 6 bases and the J gene end by 5 bases; junction bases not matched to a gene: 11. Per germline, CDR1 MNHEY and CDR2 SMNVEV (reference sequence). The chain's CDR3 is CASRGGGDRGHHNEQFF. In DNA, the CDR3 is TGTGCCAGCAGAGGGGGGGGGGACAGGGGGCACCACAATGAGCAGTTCTTC.

This clonotype was detected many times. The chain combines TRBV11-3 with TRBJ1-1; D is ambiguous. The V end was cut by 10 bases, the J end by 11 bases, with 8 bases between. This CDR3 has 8 residues. Germline V gene data show CDR1 as SGHNT and CDR2 as YENEEA. The CDR3 loop reads CATRDAFF. In DNA form, the CDR3 reads TGTGCCACCCGTGATGCTTTCTTT.

In this sample, this clonotype turned up many times. The J gene is TRBJ1-1, the V gene TRBV6-1; tentative D call: TRBD1 (5 bases). Trimming took off 6 bases at V and 1 base at J, with 12 bases between the two ends. The CDR3 contains 14 residues. From germline, CDR1 is MNHNS and CDR2 SASEGT. The CDR3 spells CASRPGHSNTEAFF. CDR3 nucleotide sequence: TGTGCCAGCAGACCCGGACATTCGAACACTGAAGCTTTCTTT.

The table lists this clonotype with many counts. The chain joins TRBV7-3 to TRBJ2-6, with D possibly being TRBD2 (6 bases). Germline V gene sequence: CDR1 SGHTA, CDR2 FQGTGA. V lost 5 bases and J 0 bases, leaving 14 bases between the germline ends. The CDR3 covers 17 residues. DNA of the CDR3: TGTGCCAGCAGCCAAGCGGGCAGGCCCTCTGGGGCCAACGTCCTGACTTTC. Protein sequence: CASSQAGRPSGANVLTF.